The clone carrying this T cell receptor beta chain was seen at least ten times. Its antigen is unknown. RNA transcripts served as the template for amplifying TCR beta CDR3 regions. A set of HTBI primers served as the primers for a first-round RT-PCR of the TCR CDR3. Each CDR3 protein gets one entry after TCRdb re-called the multiplex PCR reads with MiXCR. The profile covers 450,000 to 600,000 distinct CDR3 sequences, with 20% appearing a single time and 47% taken by the ten largest. These data come from a study of T cells in Graves' hyperthyroidism and ophthalmopathy. Study-wide points: Stable hyperthyroidism and ophthalmopathy were separated using 13 V-J signatures. Peripheral blood also featured most of the thyroid clonotypes expanded above 0.001.

Patients with uncontrolled infections, other autoimmune diseases, pregnancy or lactation were excluded. J lost 4 bases, V lost 4 bases, and 18 bases had no gene match. The CDR3 covers 19 residues. Germline CDR1 and CDR2: DFQATT and SNEGSKA (reference sequence). This sequence joins TRBV20-1 and TRBJ2-5; the match to TRBD2 covers 13 bases. The receptor's source is a man aged 35 to 55 with Graves' ophthalmopathy. Sequencing was carried out using blood. CDR3 residues: CSATMVDRVLAGGSETQYF. The CDR3 DNA reads TGCAGTGCTACCATGGTCGACCGGGTACTAGCGGGGGGGTCAGAGACCCAGTACTTC.